This TCR beta chain was documented in a study of a mutant IDH1 vaccine in newly diagnosed glioma. Study information: Patients had received radiotherapy, temozolomide, or both previously, most receiving both.

The CDR3 consists of 15 residues. The V end was cut by 3 bases, the J end by 0 bases, with 10 bases between. Germline V gives CDR1 LNHDA, CDR2 SQIVND (reference sequence). Regarding this clone: The antigen remains unidentified.

Points from the study as a whole: With respect to changes in top peripheral T cell clonotypes, pseudoprogression seemed unrelated.

The time point was: baseline, week 1 (first vaccination visit). As to treatment: pre-vaccination baseline after standard-of-care therapy. Using immunoSEQ multiplex PCR, the repertoire was profiled, and TCRdb retains in-frame clones only, with some absent. This table holds some 68,000 clones, approximately 85% found once. The rearrangement links TRBV19 to TRBJ2-3; D remains ambiguous. This sequence was found in a man aged 50 to 59 with glioma. The sample consisted of PBMCs, taken from a glioma patient treated with radiotherapy, temozolomide or both. CDR3 region: CASSMGQTSTDTQYF. The CDR3 DNA is TGTGCCAGTAGTATGGGCCAGACTAGCACAGATACGCAGTATTTT. The variable domain in full, with the rest retrieved from reference TRBV19 and TRBJ2-3, is DGGITQSPKYLFRKEGQNVTLSCEQNLNHDAMYWYRQDPGQGLRLIYYSQIVNDFQKGDIAEGYSVSREKKESFPLTVTSAQKNPTAFYLCASSMGQTSTDTQYFGPGTRLTVL.